The 18 T cell receptor beta chains presented below share a single source sample, sequenced in a study of CD8+CD57+ T cells in acquired aplastic anemia (dated by TCRdb to 2017 to 2018). Sequencing instrument: Illumina HiSeq 2000. Genomic DNA served as template for TCR beta VDJ combination and CDR3 sequence profiling. Clones were called with MiXCR by TCRdb after fastp trimmed the public reads at Q25, and only in-frame beta chains were retained. Entries that share a CDR3 protein sequence are merged under the most common genes and DNA. The table for this sample lists about 160,000 distinct CDR3 sequences; about 70% of them were counted only once. The ten largest clones take up 40% to 55% of the sample. Flow cytometry had shown CD8+CD57+ cell expansion in the patients selected for sequencing. The sample comprised sorted CD4+, CD8+, or CD8+CD57+ T cells (not recorded which) from PBMCs. The receptor source for this set is a human donor with aplastic anemia.

In DNA form, the CDR3 reads TGTGCCAGCAGCTCAAGCTCCACAGAGTATGGCTACACCTTC. As protein: CASSSSSTEYGYTF. V gene TRBV7-9 combines with J gene TRBJ1-2; D is undetermined. CDR3 length: 14 amino acids. Germline V gene lookup returns CDR1 SEHNR and CDR2 FQNEAQ (reference sequence). Trimming removed 4 bases at V and 5 bases at J, with 14 bases between.

The gene calls are TRBV11-2 and TRBJ1-1; no reliable D call. V lost 2 bases, J lost 8 bases, and 12 bases lay in between. Germline CDR1 reads SGHAT; CDR2 reads FQNNGV. This CDR3 has 13 amino acids. The CDR3 nucleotides read TGTGCCAGCAGCTTACACTGGTTGGCAGAAGCTTTCTTT. Residues: CASSLHWLAEAFF.

The chain recombines TRBV20-1 with TRBJ2-7; TRBD1 matches at 9 bases. CDR3 length: 13 residues. V shed 6 bases and J 4 bases; nucleotides not matched to a gene: 7. In germline, CDR1 is DFQATT, CDR2 SNEGSKA (reference sequence). The DNA of the CDR3 is TGCAGTGCGGGTACAGGGGGCGGTTACGAGCAGTACTTC. Protein: CSAGTGGGYEQYF.

The V gene is TRBV20-1, the J gene TRBJ2-1, with no clear D. The germline CDR1 and CDR2 sequences are DFQATT and SNEGSKA (reference sequence). V was clipped by 1 base and J by 9 bases, with 13 bases between them. The CDR3 runs 13 residues. DNA of the CDR3: TGCAGTGCTAGAGGGACCCTGTTGGGTGAGCAGTTCTTC. Encoded protein: CSARGTLLGEQFF.

The V call is TRBV7-2, the J call TRBJ2-5; 12 bases align to TRBD2. The CDR3 extends over 17 amino acids. From germline, CDR1 is SGHTA and CDR2 FQGNSA. Trimming cost V 5 bases and J 5 bases; bases outside gene matches: 12. This chain's CDR3 is CASSPTALAGGRETQYF. The CDR3 DNA reads TGTGCCAGCAGCCCAACGGCCCTAGCGGGGGGGCGGGAGACCCAGTACTTC.

This sequence joins TRBV5-4 and TRBJ2-7; 7 bases line up with TRBD1. Germline CDR1 SGHNT, CDR2 YYREEE (reference sequence). CDR3 length equals 14 residues. The trim removed 2 bases at V and 6 bases at J, leaving 8 bases unmatched. CDR3 loop: CASSFPQGTSEQYF. Here the CDR3 DNA reads TGTGCCAGCAGCTTTCCACAGGGGACCTCCGAGCAGTACTTC.

This rearrangement joins TRBV7-9 to TRBJ2-7, with TRBD2 identical over 8 bases. This CDR3 contains 16 residues. Germline CDR1 reads SEHNR; CDR2 reads FQNEAQ (reference sequence). Trimming removed 5 bases from V and 3 bases from J; junction bases left unmatched: 12. CDR3 sequence reads: CASSQTGAGGLYEQYF. The CDR3 region has the DNA TGTGCCAGCAGCCAAACGGGGGCGGGAGGACTCTACGAGCAGTACTTC. The full variable domain, rest sourced from reference TRBV7-9 and TRBJ2-7, is DTGVSQNPRHKITKRGQNVTFRCDPISEHNRLYWYRQTLGQGPEFLTYFQNEAQLEKSRLLSDRFSAERPKGSFSTLEIQRTEQGDSAMYLCASSQTGAGGLYEQYFGPGTRLTVT.

This chain connects TRBV20-1 to TRBJ2-7, with 7 positions matching TRBD2. This CDR3 comprises 18 residues. Germline CDR1 and CDR2: DFQATT and SNEGSKA (reference sequence). The junction had 14 bases not matched to a gene; V was cut back by 0 bases and J by 0 bases. CDR3 region: CSARDSRTSAPLSYEQYF. CDR3 nucleotides: TGCAGTGCTAGAGATTCGAGAACTAGCGCACCACTCTCCTACGAGCAGTACTTC.

This clonotype was picked up a small number of times. The J gene is TRBJ2-3, the V gene TRBV29-1, with 11 bases lining up with TRBD2. The CDR3 is 16 amino acids. CDR1 is SQVTM and CDR2 is ANQGSEA in the germline V gene. The trim removed 4 bases at V and 0 bases at J, leaving 6 bases unmatched. In DNA form, the CDR3 reads TGCAGCGTTGGTCGGACTAGCGGGTCTAGCACAGATACGCAGTATTTT. It translates to CSVGRTSGSSTDTQYF.

The rearrangement links TRBV6-4 to TRBJ2-5; 8 positions match TRBD2. Germline-derived CDR1 and CDR2 are MRHNA and SNTAGT. CDR3 size: 18 residues. Germline trimming cut 4 bases from V and 5 bases from J; bases unmatched to any gene: 18. CDR3 nucleotides: TGTGCCAGCAGTGTCGGCGGAACCTCGGCGGGAGGAGTGGAGACCCAGTACTTC. This encodes CASSVGGTSAGGVETQYF.

The J gene is TRBJ1-4, the V gene TRBV2, with a tentative D call TRBD1 (5 bases). The CDR3 extends over 17 amino acids. V lost 3 bases and J 2 bases, leaving 16 bases between the germline ends. Germline CDR1 and CDR2: SNHLY and FYNNEI. The CDR3: CASSDGRMGGTNEKLFF. The CDR3, as DNA: TGTGCCAGCAGTGATGGGAGGATGGGGGGGACTAATGAAAAACTGTTTTTT.

The chain employs TRBV2 and TRBJ1-5; 9 bases are a match to TRBD1. The germline gives CDR1 SNHLY, CDR2 FYNNEI. Losses at the gene ends were 9 bases for V and 4 bases for J; bases not matched to a gene: 7. This CDR3 comprises 14 residues. Here the CDR3 reads CASGEGTGNQPQHF. CDR3 in DNA: TGTGCCAGTGGGGAAGGGACAGGGAATCAGCCCCAGCATTTT.

The chain links TRBV29-1 to TRBJ1-2; 11 bases agree with TRBD1. CDR3 size: 13 residues. V shed 5 bases, J shed 7 bases, and the junction held 6 bases outside the gene matches. Germline V gene sequence: CDR1 SQVTM, CDR2 ANQGSEA. The CDR3 nucleotides read TGCAGCGTTTATGGACAGGGGGCGGGTGGCTACACCTTC. Translating it yields CSVYGQGAGGYTF.

This chain's CDR3 is CATSDVDPAFYNEQFF. CDR3 bases: TGTGCCACCAGTGACGTAGACCCGGCCTTTTACAATGAGCAGTTCTTC. The rearrangement joins TRBV24-1 to TRBJ2-1; D remains ambiguous. V was trimmed by 4 bases and J by 4 bases, leaving 16 bases between them. Per the germline V gene, CDR1 is KGHDR and CDR2 is SFDVKD. The CDR3 has 16 residues.

This chain joins TRBV5-1 and TRBJ2-5; a possible D gene is TRBD2 (5 bases). V was shortened by 2 bases and J by 2 bases, with 10 bases between the two germline ends. The CDR3 is made up of 14 amino acids. CDR1 and CDR2 (germline): SGHRS, YFSETQ. The DNA for the CDR3 is TGCGCCAGCAGCTTAAGGACTTTACAAGAGACCCAGTACTTC. It encodes CASSLRTLQETQYF. The full variable domain, with the rest looked up from reference TRBV5-1 and TRBJ2-5, is KAGVTQTPRYLIKTRGQQVTLSCSPISGHRSVSWYQQTPGQGLQFLFEYFSETQRNKGNFPGRFSGRQFSNSRSEMNVSTLELGDSALYLCASSLRTLQETQYFGPGTRLLVL.

The chain is built from TRBV12-3 or TRBV12-4 and TRBJ2-1; TRBD2 aligns across 12 bases. This CDR3 has 16 amino acids. The ends lost 2 bases at V and 8 bases at J; junction bases unmatched: 7. CDR3 nucleotides: TGTGCCAGCAGTTTACTCCTAGCGGGAGGGCCTTATGAGCAGTTCTTC. Residues: CASSLLLAGGPYEQFF.

The chain carries TRBV27 and TRBJ2-7; D unresolved. The V gene's germline CDR1 is MNHEY and CDR2 SMNVEV (reference sequence). With 1 base removed from V and 0 bases from J, the gap between germline ends came to 10 bases. The CDR3 consists of 15 residues. The CDR3 coding sequence is TGTGCCAGCAGTTTATGGCGGATAAGCTCCTACGAGCAGTACTTC. Its translation is CASSLWRISSYEQYF.

The J gene is TRBJ1-2, the V gene TRBV29-1; D not resolved. The CDR3 runs 11 residues. Trimming left V 5 bases short and J 8 bases short, with 12 bases between. Germline-derived CDR1 and CDR2 are SQVTM and ANQGSEA. CDR3 region: CSVPDGGGYTF. The DNA for the CDR3 is TGCAGCGTTCCGGACGGAGGGGGCTACACCTTC.